This is a list of T cell receptor beta chains from one sample in a study of blood T cell repertoires in COVID-19. Generated by immunoSEQ multiplex PCR, the TCRdb table keeps only in-frame clones and is missing some. This table holds just over 300,000 clones, about 91% found once. Input material: PBMCs or T cells enriched from blood (not recorded which). Receptors originate from a woman between 18 and 29 years old who had recovered from COVID-19. Each CDR3 is given with its conserved first and last residue. The D gene is left open where the match is weak. Some rows have no size entry. The others give once, few or many, or a class for an expanded clone.

clone size: once
J gene: TRBJ2-5
V gene: TRBV14
D gene: TRBD2
CDR3 protein: CASSQLLANQETQYF
CDR3 DNA: TGTGCCAGCAGCCAACTACTAGCGAACCAAGAGACCCAGTACTTC

clone size: .
J gene: TRBJ2-5
V gene: TRBV6-5
D gene: TRBD2
CDR3 protein: CASRGTIQETQYF
CDR3 DNA: TGTGCCAGCAGAGGGACTATCCAAGAGACCCAGTACTTC

clone size: .
J gene: TRBJ1-3
V gene: TRBV9
D gene: TRBD1
CDR3 protein: CASSPNPGQGANTGNTIYF
CDR3 DNA: TGTGCCAGCAGCCCTAACCCGGGACAGGGGGCGAACACCGGAAACACCATATATTTT

clone size: .
J gene: TRBJ2-1
V gene: TRBV14
D gene: .
CDR3 protein: CASSYLPEQFF
CDR3 DNA: TGTGCCAGCAGCTATCTACCTGAGCAGTTCTTC

clone size: .
J gene: TRBJ2-7
V gene: TRBV6-5
D gene: TRBD1
CDR3 protein: CASRGTGGSYEQYF
CDR3 DNA: TGTGCCAGCAGGGGGACAGGGGGCTCCTACGAGCAGTACTTC

clone size: .
J gene: TRBJ2-2
V gene: TRBV2
D gene: TRBD2
CDR3 protein: CASKREEGVGGELFF
CDR3 DNA: TGTGCCAGCAAACGGGAGGAGGGTGTCGGCGGGGAGCTGTTTTTT

clone size: .
J gene: TRBJ1-1
V gene: TRBV6-5
D gene: TRBD1
CDR3 protein: CASTLAGTGNTEAFF
CDR3 DNA: TGTGCCAGCACCCTAGCCGGGACAGGCAACACTGAAGCTTTCTTT

clone size: .
J gene: TRBJ1-5
V gene: TRBV7-8
D gene: .
CDR3 protein: CASSFEANQPQHF
CDR3 DNA: TGTGCCAGCAGCTTTGAAGCGAATCAGCCCCAGCATTTT

clone size: .
J gene: TRBJ1-1
V gene: TRBV30
D gene: .
CDR3 protein: CAWTPLTEAFF
CDR3 DNA: TGTGCCTGGACCCCCCTCACTGAAGCTTTCTTT

clone size: .
J gene: TRBJ1-4
V gene: TRBV29-1
D gene: .
CDR3 protein: CSVELVGATNEKLFF
CDR3 DNA: TGCAGCGTTGAACTCGTCGGTGCAACTAATGAAAAACTGTTTTTT

clone size: .
J gene: TRBJ1-3
V gene: TRBV6-6
D gene: TRBD1
CDR3 protein: CASSRGGQGKSGNTIYF
CDR3 DNA: TGTGCCAGCAGCCGAGGCGGACAGGGAAAATCTGGAAACACCATATATTTT

clone size: .
J gene: TRBJ1-1
V gene: TRBV11-1
D gene: TRBD1
CDR3 protein: CASSQGQGSVTEAFF
CDR3 DNA: TGTGCCAGCAGTCAAGGACAGGGGTCGGTAACTGAAGCTTTCTTT

clone size: .
J gene: TRBJ2-2
V gene: TRBV4-3
D gene: TRBD2
CDR3 protein: CASSPPASGGGAGGELFF
CDR3 DNA: TGCGCCAGCAGCCCCCCTGCTAGCGGCGGGGGGGCCGGCGGGGAGCTGTTTTTT

clone size: .
J gene: TRBJ1-2
V gene: TRBV5-6
D gene: .
CDR3 protein: CASSLVGLVNYGYTF
CDR3 DNA: TGTGCCAGCAGCTTGGTTGGCCTTGTTAACTATGGCTACACCTTC

clone size: .
J gene: TRBJ1-2
V gene: TRBV7-2
D gene: TRBD1
CDR3 protein: CASSLTRQGAHGYTF
CDR3 DNA: TGTGCCAGCAGCCTTACGAGACAGGGGGCGCATGGCTACACCTTC

clone size: many
J gene: TRBJ1-2
V gene: TRBV5-4
D gene: .
CDR3 protein: CASSLNKAGNYGYTF
CDR3 DNA: TGTGCCAGCAGCTTGAATAAGGCGGGAAACTATGGCTACACCTTC

clone size: .
J gene: TRBJ1-5
V gene: TRBV28
D gene: .
CDR3 protein: CASSLSIGNQPQHF
CDR3 DNA: TGTGCCAGCAGTTTGTCTATAGGCAATCAGCCCCAGCATTTT

clone size: .
J gene: TRBJ1-3
V gene: TRBV4-3
D gene: .
CDR3 protein: CASSQDVASTGNTIYF
CDR3 DNA: TGCGCCAGCAGCCAAGATGTGGCCTCAACTGGAAACACCATATATTTT

clone size: .
J gene: TRBJ1-2
V gene: TRBV27
D gene: .
CDR3 protein: CASSFGGLIGYTF
CDR3 DNA: TGTGCCAGCAGTTTTGGGGGGTTAATTGGCTACACCTTC

clone size: .
J gene: TRBJ1-2
V gene: TRBV11-2
D gene: .
CDR3 protein: CASSLFGTGTVTF
CDR3 DNA: .

clone size: .
J gene: TRBJ1-4
V gene: TRBV3-1/TRBV3-2
D gene: TRBD1
CDR3 protein: CASSSRDRGLFF
CDR3 DNA: TGTGCCAGCAGCTCCCGGGACAGGGGACTGTTTTTT

clone size: .
J gene: TRBJ2-7
V gene: TRBV7-6
D gene: .
CDR3 protein: CASSLEPYEGYEQYF
CDR3 DNA: TGTGCCAGCAGCTTAGAGCCGTATGAGGGCTACGAGCAGTACTTC

clone size: .
J gene: TRBJ1-5
V gene: TRBV12-3/TRBV12-4
D gene: .
CDR3 protein: CASRRTDQPQHF
CDR3 DNA: TGTGCCAGCAGGCGGACAGATCAGCCCCAGCATTTT

clone size: .
J gene: TRBJ1-4
V gene: TRBV10-3
D gene: .
CDR3 protein: CAISAKSGPGVNEKLFF
CDR3 DNA: TGTGCCATCAGTGCAAAGTCGGGTCCCGGAGTTAATGAAAAACTGTTTTTT

clone size: few
J gene: TRBJ2-2
V gene: TRBV7-9
D gene: TRBD1
CDR3 protein: CASSFFSGQGTGELFF
CDR3 DNA: TGTGCCAGCAGCTTTTTTTCGGGACAGGGAACCGGGGAGCTGTTTTTT

clone size: .
J gene: TRBJ1-1
V gene: TRBV5-4
D gene: .
CDR3 protein: CASTTENTEAFF
CDR3 DNA: TGTGCCAGCACGACTGAGAACACTGAAGCTTTCTTT

clone size: .
J gene: TRBJ1-5
V gene: TRBV28
D gene: .
CDR3 protein: CASNQGQPQHF
CDR3 DNA: TGTGCCAGCAATCAGGGTCAGCCCCAGCATTTT

clone size: .
J gene: TRBJ2-4
V gene: TRBV4-3
D gene: .
CDR3 protein: CASSQDVGRNIQYF
CDR3 DNA: TGCGCCAGCAGCCAAGATGTGGGGAGAAACATTCAGTACTTC

clone size: .
J gene: TRBJ2-7
V gene: TRBV15
D gene: .
CDR3 protein: CATSTATGIYEQYF
CDR3 DNA: TGTGCCACCAGCACTGCGACAGGTATCTACGAGCAGTACTTC

clone size: .
J gene: TRBJ1-2
V gene: TRBV19
D gene: .
CDR3 protein: CASRQELNYGYTF
CDR3 DNA: TGTGCCAGCCGACAGGAGCTTAACTATGGCTACACCTTC

clone size: few
J gene: TRBJ1-1
V gene: TRBV24-1
D gene: .
CDR3 protein: CATSAGSTEAFF
CDR3 DNA: TGTGCCACCAGTGCGGGTAGCACTGAAGCTTTCTTT

clone size: .
J gene: TRBJ1-3
V gene: TRBV28
D gene: TRBD1
CDR3 protein: CASSLLGQGSGNTIYF
CDR3 DNA: TGTGCCAGCAGTTTACTGGGACAGGGCTCTGGAAACACCATATATTTT

clone size: .
J gene: TRBJ1-1
V gene: TRBV11-1
D gene: .
CDR3 protein: CASSLQQGGEAFF
CDR3 DNA: TGTGCCAGCAGCTTACAGCAGGGTGGTGAAGCTTTCTTT

clone size: .
J gene: TRBJ1-2
V gene: TRBV7-6
D gene: .
CDR3 protein: CASSLSSGPSNYGYTF
CDR3 DNA: TGTGCCAGCAGCTTATCCTCTGGGCCTTCTAACTATGGCTACACCTTC

clone size: .
J gene: TRBJ1-4
V gene: TRBV11-2
D gene: TRBD1
CDR3 protein: CASSSMLPGQGTNEKLFF
CDR3 DNA: TGTGCCAGCAGCTCCATGCTCCCGGGACAGGGCACTAATGAAAAACTGTTTTTT

clone size: .
J gene: TRBJ2-1
V gene: TRBV5-1
D gene: .
CDR3 protein: CASSQGAVTYNEQFF
CDR3 DNA: TGCGCCAGCAGCCAAGGGGCGGTGACATACAATGAGCAGTTCTTC

clone size: .
J gene: TRBJ1-5
V gene: TRBV4-3
D gene: TRBD1
CDR3 protein: CASSQGLLDRGIRNQPQHF
CDR3 DNA: TGCGCCAGCAGCCAAGGGTTGCTGGACAGGGGTATTCGCAATCAGCCCCAGCATTTT

clone size: .
J gene: TRBJ2-1
V gene: TRBV7-9
D gene: .
CDR3 protein: CASSGFVGLYNEQFF
CDR3 DNA: TGTGCCAGCAGCGGATTCGTGGGCTTGTACAATGAGCAGTTCTTC

clone size: .
J gene: TRBJ2-7
V gene: TRBV13
D gene: TRBD2
CDR3 protein: CASSSGTSGYEQYF
CDR3 DNA: TGTGCCAGCAGCTCTGGGACTAGCGGTTACGAGCAGTACTTC

clone size: .
J gene: TRBJ2-1
V gene: TRBV24-1
D gene: TRBD2
CDR3 protein: CATREGTSGYNEQFF
CDR3 DNA: TGTGCCACCAGGGAAGGGACTAGCGGCTACAATGAGCAGTTCTTC

clone size: once
J gene: TRBJ2-1
V gene: TRBV29-1
D gene: .
CDR3 protein: CTSSQGSSYNEQFF
CDR3 DNA: TGCACCTCCTCTCAGGGGAGCTCCTACAATGAGCAGTTCTTC

clone size: .
J gene: TRBJ2-1
V gene: TRBV19
D gene: .
CDR3 protein: CASSQGRTNNEQFF
CDR3 DNA: TGTGCCAGTAGCCAGGGGCGAACCAACAATGAGCAGTTCTTC

clone size: .
J gene: TRBJ2-2
V gene: TRBV5-1
D gene: .
CDR3 protein: CASSPEANTGELFF
CDR3 DNA: TGCGCCAGCAGCCCAGAGGCGAACACCGGGGAGCTGTTTTTT

clone size: .
J gene: TRBJ2-7
V gene: TRBV7-9
D gene: .
CDR3 protein: CASISMGRPSYEQYF
CDR3 DNA: TGTGCCAGCATCTCAATGGGCAGGCCCTCCTACGAGCAGTACTTC

clone size: .
J gene: TRBJ1-3
V gene: TRBV5-1
D gene: .
CDR3 protein: CASSTQSPGGNTIYF
CDR3 DNA: TGCGCCAGCAGCACGCAGTCCCCGGGGGGAAACACCATATATTTT